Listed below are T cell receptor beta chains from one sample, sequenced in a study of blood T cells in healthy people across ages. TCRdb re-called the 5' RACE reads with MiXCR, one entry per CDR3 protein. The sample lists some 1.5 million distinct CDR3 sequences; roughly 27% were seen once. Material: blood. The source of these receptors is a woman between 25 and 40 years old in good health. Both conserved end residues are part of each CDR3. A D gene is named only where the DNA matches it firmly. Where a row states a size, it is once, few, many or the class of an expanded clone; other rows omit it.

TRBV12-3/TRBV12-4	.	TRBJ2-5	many	CASSYAIQETQYF	TGTGCCAGCAGTTATGCCATCCAAGAGACCCAGTACTTC
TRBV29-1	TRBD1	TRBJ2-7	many	CSGAQGAQGEQYF	TGCAGCGGTGCACAGGGGGCGCAGGGGGAGCAGTACTTC
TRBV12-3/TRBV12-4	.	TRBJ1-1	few	CASSPTAGGPEAFF	TGTGCCAGCAGCCCCACTGCCGGGGGGCCAGAAGCTTTCTTT
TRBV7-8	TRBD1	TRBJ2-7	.	CASSWITGTGGETQYF	TGTGCCAGCAGCTGGATCACTGGGACAGGGGGGGAAACCCAGTACTTC
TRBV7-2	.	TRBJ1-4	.	CASSLVRGADEKLFF	TGTGCCAGCAGCTTAGTGCGGGGGGCGGATGAAAAACTGTTTTTT
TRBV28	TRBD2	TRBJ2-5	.	CASTLRTSRVETQYF	TGTGCCAGCACGCTACGGACTAGCCGTGTGGAGACCCAGTACTTC
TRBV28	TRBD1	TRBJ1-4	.	CASSIGQVEKLFF	TGTGCCAGCAGTATAGGACAGGTTGAAAAACTGTTTTTT
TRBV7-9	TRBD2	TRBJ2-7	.	CASSRGLAVEQYF	TGTGCCAGCAGCCGGGGACTAGCGGTCGAGCAGTACTTC
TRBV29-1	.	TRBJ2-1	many	CSVLSKSSYNEQFF	TGCAGCGTGCTATCTAAAAGCTCCTACAATGAGCAGTTCTTC
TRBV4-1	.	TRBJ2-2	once	CASSQGFGGELFF	TGCGCCAGCAGCCAAGGTTTTGGCGGGGAGCTGTTTTTT
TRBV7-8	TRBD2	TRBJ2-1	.	CASSSLLAAYNEQFF	TGTGCCAGCAGCTCACTCCTAGCGGCCTACAATGAGCAGTTCTTC
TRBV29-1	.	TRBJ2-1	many	CSVPGRAGLLVNEQFF	TGCAGCGTGCCCGGACGGGCAGGGTTGTTGGTCAATGAGCAGTTCTTC
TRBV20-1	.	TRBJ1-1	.	CSAGGLTMNTEAFF	TGCAGTGCCGGCGGCCTAACGATGAACACTGAAGCTTTCTTT
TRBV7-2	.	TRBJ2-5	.	CASSPRMTRGETQYF	TGTGCCAGCAGCCCCCGGATGACCCGAGGAGAGACCCAGTACTTC
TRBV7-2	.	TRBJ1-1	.	CASSSQVEPAEAFF	TGTGCCAGCAGCTCGCAGGTCGAGCCGGCTGAAGCTTTCTTT
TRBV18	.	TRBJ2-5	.	CASSSGTPEQYF	TGTGCCAGCTCGTCCGGGACCCCGGAGCAGTACTTC
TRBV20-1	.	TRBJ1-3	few	CSAREGLGSGNTIYF	TGCAGTGCTAGGGAGGGCTTAGGATCTGGAAACACCATATATTTT
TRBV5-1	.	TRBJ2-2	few	CASSGRYGELFF	TGCGCCAGTTCGGGGCGCTACGGGGAGCTGTTTTTT
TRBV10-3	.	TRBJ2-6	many	CAIGRLSGANVLTF	TGTGCCATAGGACGGCTCTCTGGGGCCAACGTCCTGACTTTC
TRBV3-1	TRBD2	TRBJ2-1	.	CASYREGEQFF	TGTGCCAGCTATCGGGAGGGTGAGCAGTTCTTC
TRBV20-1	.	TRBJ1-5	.	CSAEDSGAGNQPQHF	TGCAGTGCTGAGGACTCAGGGGCTGGGAATCAGCCCCAGCATTTT
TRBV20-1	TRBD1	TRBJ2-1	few	CSARDPTGGSNEQFF	TGCAGTGCTAGAGATCCGACAGGGGGAAGCAATGAGCAGTTCTTC
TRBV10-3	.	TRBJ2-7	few	CAIGLGYEQYF	TGTGCCATCGGACTCGGCTACGAGCAGTACTTC
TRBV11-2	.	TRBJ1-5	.	CASSHRGEARQPQHF	TGTGCCAGCAGCCACCGAGGGGAGGCCCGGCAGCCCCAGCATTTT
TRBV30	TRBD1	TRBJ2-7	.	CVWISTGTYEQYF	TGTGTCTGGATTTCGACAGGGACCTACGAGCAGTACTTC
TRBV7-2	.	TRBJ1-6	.	CASSFGTRNSPLHF	TGTGCCAGCAGCTTCGGGACAAGGAATTCACCCCTCCACTTT
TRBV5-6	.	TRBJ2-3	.	CASSLLGAGRTDTQYF	TGTGCCAGCAGCTTGTTGGGGGCCGGACGCACAGATACGCAGTATTTT
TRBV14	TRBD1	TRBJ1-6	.	CASSHTGTGDNSPLHF	TGTGCCAGCAGCCACACCGGGACAGGGGATAATTCACCCCTCCACTTT
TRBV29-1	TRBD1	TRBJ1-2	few	CSVEDLQGGYGYTF	TGCAGCGTTGAAGATTTACAGGGGGGGTACGGCTACACCTTC
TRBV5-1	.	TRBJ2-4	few	CASSLVEGIRAKNIQYF	TGCGCCAGCAGCTTGGTCGAAGGGATCCGGGCCAAAAACATTCAGTACTTC
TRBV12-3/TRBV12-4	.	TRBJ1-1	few	CASSLQGLTEAFF	TGTGCCAGCAGTTTACAGGGGCTCACTGAAGCTTTCTTT
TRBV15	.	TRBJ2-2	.	CATSRVFLFGSGGELFF	TGTGCCACCAGCAGAGTTTTTTTATTTGGGTCGGGCGGGGAGCTGTTTTTT
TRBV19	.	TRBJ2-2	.	CASSILHGQSGELFF	TGTGCCAGTAGTATCCTTCACGGGCAGTCCGGGGAGCTGTTTTTT
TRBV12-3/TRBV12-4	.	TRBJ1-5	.	CASSPTEGNQPQHF	TGTGCCAGCAGTCCCACCGAGGGCAATCAGCCCCAGCATTTT
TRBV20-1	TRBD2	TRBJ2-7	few	CSVARLGGSNEQYF	TGCAGTGTGGCGCGATTAGGCGGGAGTAACGAGCAGTACTTC
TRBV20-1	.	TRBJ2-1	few	CSASADESYNEQFF	TGCAGTGCTAGTGCTGACGAATCCTACAATGAGCAGTTCTTC
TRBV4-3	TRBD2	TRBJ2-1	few	CASSLLAVGDEQFF	TGCGCCAGCAGTTTACTAGCGGTGGGGGATGAGCAGTTCTTC
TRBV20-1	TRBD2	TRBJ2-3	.	CSAPLVAGDLNTDTQYF	TGCAGTGCCCCGTTGGTAGCGGGTGACCTAAACACAGATACGCAGTATTTT
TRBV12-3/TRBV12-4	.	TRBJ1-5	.	CASSMGKPQHF	TGTGCCAGCAGTATGGGCAAGCCCCAGCATTTT
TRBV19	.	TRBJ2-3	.	CASRDLAFTADTQYF	TGTGCCAGTAGGGATTTAGCGTTCACCGCAGATACGCAGTATTTT
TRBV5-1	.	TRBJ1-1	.	CASSFYDTEAFF	TGCGCCAGCAGCTTTTACGACACTGAAGCTTTCTTT
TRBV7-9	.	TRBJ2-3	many	CASSFRQDTQYF	TGTGCCAGCAGCTTCCGACAGGATACGCAGTATTTT
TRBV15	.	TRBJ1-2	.	CATSRDNRGRYGYTF	TGTGCCACCAGCAGAGATAATCGTGGTCGCTATGGCTACACCTTC
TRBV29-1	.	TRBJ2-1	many	CSDRGYNEQFF	TGCAGCGACCGGGGGTACAATGAGCAGTTCTTC
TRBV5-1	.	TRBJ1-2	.	CASSLGQDNVGYTF	TGCGCCAGCAGCTTGGGACAGGATAACGTCGGCTACACCTTC
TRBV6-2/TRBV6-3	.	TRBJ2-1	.	CASSYLLSSYNEQFF	TGTGCCAGCAGTTACCTTCTGAGCTCCTACAATGAGCAGTTCTTC
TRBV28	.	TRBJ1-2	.	CASSSLALTSYGYTF	TGTGCCAGCAGTTCCCTTGCCCTCACTTCTTATGGCTACACCTTC
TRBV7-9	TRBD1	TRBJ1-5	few	CASSPTGTGVIQPQHF	TGTGCCAGCAGCCCAACCGGGACAGGGGTTATTCAGCCCCAGCATTTT
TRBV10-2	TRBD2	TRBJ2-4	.	CASGARTSGGNIQYF	TGCGCCAGTGGGGCTCGGACTAGCGGGGGGAACATTCAGTACTTC
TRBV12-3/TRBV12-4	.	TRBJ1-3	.	CASSSRSGSGNTIYF	TGTGCCAGCAGTTCCAGAAGTGGCTCTGGAAACACCATATATTTT
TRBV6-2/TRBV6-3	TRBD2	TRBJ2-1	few	CASSSLPGLAGGYSYNEQFF	TGTGCCAGCAGTTCTCTTCCGGGACTAGCGGGAGGGTACTCCTACAATGAGCAGTTCTTC
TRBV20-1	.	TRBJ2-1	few	CSANDRRYNEQFF	TGCAGTGCTAATGACAGGAGATACAATGAGCAGTTCTTC
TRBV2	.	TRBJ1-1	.	CASRGIGTEAFF	TGTGCCAGCAGGGGAATCGGCACTGAAGCTTTCTTT
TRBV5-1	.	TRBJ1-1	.	CASSLYQGNTEAFF	TGCGCCAGCAGTTTGTATCAGGGAAACACTGAAGCTTTCTTT
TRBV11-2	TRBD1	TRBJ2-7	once	CASQNTGAENEQYF	TGTGCCAGCCAAAACACAGGGGCAGAGAACGAGCAGTACTTC
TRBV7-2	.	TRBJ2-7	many	CASSLVWGSYEQYF	TGTGCCAGCAGCTTAGTTTGGGGTTCCTACGAGCAGTACTTC
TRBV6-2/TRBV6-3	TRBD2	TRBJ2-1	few	CASSPQKAGLPYNEQFF	TGTGCTAGCAGTCCCCAAAAAGCGGGACTCCCCTACAATGAGCAGTTCTTC